The present T cell receptor (beta chain) was sequenced within a study of shared clonotypes between healthy human individuals. The study, taken as a whole, reports: Only a few donors were included, so the genetic and exposure-history diversity represented was limited.

Turning to this clone: Its antigen is unknown.

TCRdb's table, derived via immunoSEQ multiplex PCR, lists solely in-frame clones and lacks some. Of approximately 1.4 million clones listed, approximately 98% are singletons. CDR1 and CDR2 (germline): LGHNT, FRNRAP. The V end lost 1 base, the J end lost 6 bases, and 7 bases lay between the germline ends. This CDR3 comprises 13 residues. Donors, healthy HIV-negative adults, lacked recent acute infections or vaccinations. Among the donors, all were Caucasian adults who lived in Nashville, Tennessee. The gene calls are TRBV12-5 and TRBJ2-1; unclear D gene. This TCR came from a man under 40 in good health. The sequenced sample consisted of naive CD4+ T cells sorted from blood. The subset is: CD45RA+ positively selected. The CDR3 DNA sequence: TGTGCTAGTGGTTTGGACTGGTCCAATGAGCAGTTCTTC. Translation: CASGLDWSNEQFF. Drawing the rest from reference TRBV12-5 and TRBJ2-1, the complete variable domain is DARVTQTPRHKVTEMGQEVTMRCQPILGHNTVFWYRQTMMQGLELLAYFRNRAPLDDSGMPKDRFSAEMPDATLATLKIQPSEPRDSAVYFCASGLDWSNEQFFGPGTRLTVL.